This TCR beta chain was retrieved from a study of T cell repertoires in cytomegalovirus infection (dated by TCRdb to the late 2010s). Looking at the study overall: Donor HLA type was relevant to the analysis, because carriage of CMV infection together with the matching HLA type was indicated by public TCR beta signatures.

Overall study results and their limits: The ex vivo response was dominated by HLA-C-restricted CMV-specific TCR beta clonotypes, which also provided the single most frequent clonotype in two of eight donors. In both this cohort and an independent roughly 400-donor cohort, the cumulative frequency of public TCR beta family members distinguished carriers of CMV infection plus the relevant HLA type.

From cysteine to phenylalanine, the CDR3 is 13 amino acids long. Only CDR3 DNA is held: 39 bases, read in frame from base 1. Based on the germline V gene (reference sequence), the CDR1 and CDR2 sequences are DFQATT and SNEGSKA. V trim: 3 bases; J trim: 3 bases; unmatched bases: 3. Sequencing was performed on an Illumina HiSeq 1500. The public reads were reprocessed in TCRdb via fastp at Q25 and MiXCR, keeping in-frame beta chains. Records with the same CDR3 protein are collapsed into one entry carrying the most frequent genes and DNA. The sample profile shows fewer than 550,000 distinct CDR3 sequences; more than 25% of them were found once. The leading ten clones occupy less than 15% of the sample. Regarding this clonotype: Its target antigen remains unknown. Within one base of it there is no much larger clone, and no base qualities were kept.

The chain links TRBV20-1 with TRBJ1-2; TRBD1 lines up with 8 middle nucleotides. Sequenced input: PBMCs. The receptor comes from a human donor in good health (CMV status not recorded). Some clones in this sample may be carry-over from other donors' samples. At the DNA level, the sequence is TGCAGTGCTAGTGAGACAGGGGACTATGGCTACACCTTC. Translated, it reads CSASETGDYGYTF.